The rows below give T cell receptor beta chains drawn from one sample of a study of Ad26.COV2.S vaccination and SARS-CoV-2 variants. Clones were sequenced by immunoSEQ multiplex PCR, and TCRdb holds only the in-frame ones, with some missing. The data contain 380,000 or so clones, around 82% of them singletons. The sequencing used peripheral blood, collected in a trial of Ad26.COV2.S vaccine versus placebo. The source is a person between 18 and 60 years old who received the Ad26.COV2.S COVID-19 vaccine or a placebo. The CDR3 runs from the conserved cysteine through the conserved F or W. Fields, in order: J gene, D gene, clone size, V gene, CDR3 DNA, CDR3 protein. A D gene is named only where the DNA matches it firmly. Part of the rows lack a size; the others show once, few, many or a class for expanded clones.

TRBJ1-4	TRBD1	.	TRBV5-4	TGTGCCAGCAGCCGGGACAGGGGGGATGAAAAACTGTTTTTT	CASSRDRGDEKLFF
TRBJ2-7	.	.	TRBV3-1/TRBV3-2	TGTGCCAGCAGCCGACAGACGGATCCTTCCTACGAGCAGTACTTC	CASSRQTDPSYEQYF
TRBJ2-5	TRBD2	.	TRBV19	TGTGCCACCTCCCCAGCGGGGGTTCGTCAAGAGACCCAGTACTTC	CATSPAGVRQETQYF
TRBJ2-1	.	.	TRBV6-4	TGTGCCAGCAGTCCGGGTATCAACAACAATGAGCAGTTCTTC	CASSPGINNNEQFF
TRBJ1-5	.	.	TRBV5-5	TGTGCCAGCAGCTTGACTCCTTATAGCAATCAGCCCCAGCATTTT	CASSLTPYSNQPQHF
TRBJ1-1	.	.	TRBV11-3	TGTGCCAGCAGCTGGACCGGGACGGGAGCTTTCTTT	CASSWTGTGAFF
TRBJ2-3	.	.	TRBV29-1	TGCAGCGTTGAAAGGCAGGGTAGAGGCACAGATACGCAGTATTTT	CSVERQGRGTDTQYF
TRBJ1-2	.	.	TRBV10-2	TGCGCCAGCAGTGAGCAGGGGTCCCGACTTTATGGCTACACCTTC	CASSEQGSRLYGYTF
TRBJ2-3	TRBD1	.	TRBV7-3	TGTGCCAGCAGTAAGGGACAGACCACAGATACGCAGTATTTT	CASSKGQTTDTQYF
TRBJ1-6	TRBD1	.	TRBV29-1	TGCAGCGGACGGACAGGGACGGCATATAATTCACCCCTCCACTTT	CSGRTGTAYNSPLHF
TRBJ1-1	.	.	TRBV6-5	TGTGCCAGCAGTTACTCGAGGAACGCGAACACTGAAGCTTTCTTT	CASSYSRNANTEAFF
TRBJ1-1	.	.	TRBV29-1	TGCAGCGCGGGGGAGCTTTATGGAGCTTTCTTT	CSAGELYGAFF
TRBJ2-1	TRBD2	.	TRBV5-4	TGTGCCAGCAGCTTGGTACGGGAGGGTGAGCAGTTCTTC	CASSLVREGEQFF
TRBJ2-3	.	.	TRBV5-1	TGCGCCAGCAGCTTGGTCGAGGGGGCAGATACGCAGTATTTT	CASSLVEGADTQYF
TRBJ2-3	.	.	TRBV5-1	TGCGCCAGCAGCTCCGGAAGCACAGATACGCAGTATTTT	CASSSGSTDTQYF
TRBJ2-5	TRBD1	.	TRBV30	TGTGCCTGGAGTCCGACAGGGGGTCGATCTAAAGAGACCCAGTACTTC	CAWSPTGGRSKETQYF
TRBJ2-1	.	.	TRBV6-1	TGTGCCAGCAGTGAAGACCCGGTCCCTCCACGGAATGAGCAGTTCTTC	CASSEDPVPPRNEQFF
TRBJ1-2	.	.	TRBV7-2	TGTGCCAGCAGCCCCAGGCGTCAGGGGTATGGCTACACCTTC	CASSPRRQGYGYTF
TRBJ2-1	TRBD1	.	TRBV5-1	TGCGCCAGCAGCGGGGGACAGGGGGAAAGTGAGCAGTTCTTC	CASSGGQGESEQFF
TRBJ1-4	.	.	TRBV7-2	TGTGCCAGCAGCTTAGCGATCAGTGAAAAACTGTTTTTT	CASSLAISEKLFF
TRBJ1-5	.	.	TRBV7-2	TGTGCCAGCAGCCCTTGGGGCCTTAGCAATCAGCCCCAGCATTTT	CASSPWGLSNQPQHF
TRBJ2-5	TRBD2	.	TRBV5-1	TGCGCCAGCAGTGGGCCGAAGACTAGCGGCCCCCACGGGGAGACCCAGTACTTC	CASSGPKTSGPHGETQYF
TRBJ1-6	.	.	TRBV6-5	TGTGCCAGCAGTATTAACAGGTCTGAAGGATCACCCCTCCACTTT	CASSINRSEGSPLHF
TRBJ1-1	.	once	TRBV5-4	TGTGCCAGCAGCTTGATGAACACTGAAGCTTTCTTT	CASSLMNTEAFF
TRBJ2-7	TRBD2	few	TRBV6-5	TGTGCCAGCAATGGCCGGGGGGGGTTTGGAAACTTC	CASNGRGGFGNF
TRBJ1-6	.	.	TRBV9	TGTGCCAGCAGCCCTCGCGGGAATAATTCACCCCTCCACTTT	CASSPRGNNSPLHF
TRBJ2-7	.	few	TRBV7-2	TGTGCCAGCAGCTACACCACAGCCCCGACCTACGAGCAGTACTTC	CASSYTTAPTYEQYF
TRBJ2-3	TRBD2	.	TRBV6-4	TGTGCCAGCAGTGAATCGGGAGGGCCAGATACGCAGTATTTT	CASSESGGPDTQYF
TRBJ1-1	TRBD1	.	TRBV18	TGTGCCAGCTCACCTTCCGGGACAGGGAACACTGAAGCTTTCTTT	CASSPSGTGNTEAFF
TRBJ2-1	.	.	TRBV4-1	TGCGCCAGCAGCCCCCACACAAACTCCTACAATGAGCAGTTCTTC	CASSPHTNSYNEQFF
TRBJ1-1	TRBD1	few	TRBV6-2/TRBV6-3	TGTGCCAGCAGTTACGGACAGGGCTGGGAAGCTTTCTTT	CASSYGQGWEAFF
TRBJ2-3	TRBD2	.	TRBV15	TGTGCCACCAGCAGAAGACTAGCGGGGACTAGCACAGATACGCAGTATTTT	CATSRRLAGTSTDTQYF
TRBJ1-1	.	once	TRBV4-1	TGCGCCAGCAGCCAAGAGGCAGGGAGCATGAACACTGAAGCTTTCTTT	CASSQEAGSMNTEAFF
TRBJ1-1	.	once	TRBV2	TGTGCCAGCAGTTTGGAGGTGAACACTGAAGCTTTCTTT	CASSLEVNTEAFF
TRBJ1-6	.	.	TRBV7-3	TGTGCCTCCGCCGGGCAGATCTATAATTCACCCCTCCACTTT	CASAGQIYNSPLHF
TRBJ1-5	TRBD1	few	TRBV6-6	TGTGCCAGCAGTCTCCCGGGACAGGGACTACGGGGGCAGCCCCAGCATTTT	CASSLPGQGLRGQPQHF
TRBJ2-2	.	.	TRBV25-1	TGTGCCAGCAAGGAGAGGACCGGGGAGCTGTTTTTT	CASKERTGELFF
TRBJ2-2	.	.	TRBV6-6	TGTGCCAGCAGTTCCAGGAACACCGGGGAGCTGTTTTTT	CASSSRNTGELFF
TRBJ2-2	TRBD2	.	TRBV16	TGTGCCAGCAGCCAATTCCCTCTGGAGCGGGGGGACACCGGGGAGCTGTTTTTT	CASSQFPLERGDTGELFF
TRBJ1-1	.	.	TRBV19	TGTGCCAGTAGTATCGGGGCTTTCGGCGGCAGCGAAGCTTTCTTT	CASSIGAFGGSEAFF
TRBJ2-2	.	.	TRBV19	TGTGCCAGTATCGGGGGGAACACCGGGGAGCTGTTTTTT	CASIGGNTGELFF
TRBJ1-4	TRBD1	.	TRBV5-1	TGCGCCAGCAGCCCCCTGTTGGAGGGGGCAGGGGAAAAACTGTTTTTT	CASSPLLEGAGEKLFF
TRBJ2-7	.	few	TRBV5-4	TGTGCCAGCAGCCTTGGATACAGGAGCTCCTACGAGCAGTACTTC	CASSLGYRSSYEQYF
TRBJ1-2	.	.	TRBV4-1	TGCGCCAGCAGCCCCCCCGTAAGAGGGGGGGGTGGCTACACCTTC	CASSPPVRGGGGYTF
TRBJ1-1	.	.	TRBV5-5	TGTGCCAGCAGCCTGGGTTTTGGGACTGAAGCTTTCTTT	CASSLGFGTEAFF
TRBJ2-7	.	.	TRBV6-2/TRBV6-3	TGTGCCAGCAGTTATGTGAATGCGGGCGAGCAGTACTTC	CASSYVNAGEQYF
TRBJ1-5	.	few	TRBV19	TGTGCCAGTAGTCGCAGGGTGAGCAATCAGCCCCAGCATTTT	CASSRRVSNQPQHF
TRBJ1-6	TRBD1	.	TRBV19	TGTGCCAGTAGTAACTCCGCCGGACAGGGCTGGAATTCACCCCTCCACTTT	CASSNSAGQGWNSPLHF
TRBJ2-5	TRBD2	.	TRBV9	TGTGCCAGCAGCGTCGGGACTAGCGGGACCCAAGAGACCCAGTACTTC	CASSVGTSGTQETQYF
TRBJ1-5	.	few	TRBV15	TGTGCCACCAGCAGAGATGGGGGCTTGGGCAATCAGCCCCAGCATTTT	CATSRDGGLGNQPQHF
TRBJ2-2	TRBD1	.	TRBV7-7	TGTGCCAGCAGCCCCCGGGACAGGGGTTGGGTGTCCGGGGAGCTGTTTTTT	CASSPRDRGWVSGELFF
TRBJ2-7	.	.	TRBV18	TGTGCCAGCTCACCACCGGCGGGTACCTACGAGCAGTACTTC	CASSPPAGTYEQYF
TRBJ1-2	TRBD1	.	TRBV19	TGTGCCAGTAGTAGACAGGGTTCGGATGGCTACACCTTC	CASSRQGSDGYTF
TRBJ2-7	.	.	TRBV28	TGTGCCAGCAGTCTTTCTTGGCAGGGGAAGGGGGAGCAGTACTTC	CASSLSWQGKGEQYF